This T cell receptor (beta chain) is drawn from a study of Ad26.COV2.S vaccination and SARS-CoV-2 variants (dated by TCRdb to about 2021). Background for the entire study: Vaccine-arm donors were drawn from COV1001, a multicentre, randomized, double-blind, placebo-controlled phase I-IIa trial of Ad26.COV2.S in healthy adults. Ad26.COV2.S was given intramuscularly at 5x10^10 or 1x10^11 viral particles, as a single shot or as two shots 56 days apart. Sequencing of the TCRbeta repertoire served to evaluate the specificity and breadth of SARS-CoV-2-reactive T cell receptors following Ad26.COV2.S vaccination. The TCR-sequenced set comprised around 30 samples: some 19 Ad26.COV2.S vaccine recipients, 5 placebo recipients and 8 SARS-CoV-2 convalescent individuals. Participants in the trial were split at random into five groups of five each, receiving low-dose or high-dose Ad26.COV2.S once or twice, or else placebo on both occasions. Throughout the experiments and outcome assessment, investigators stayed blinded to trial group allocation. What the study reported, not specific to this receptor: The authors noted that total T cell responses may have been underestimated by the TCR breadth and depth analyses. After vaccination, substantial breadth of spike-specific CD8+ and CD4+ T cell responses was reported. Vaccine and placebo recipients had comparable non-spike TCR breadth, which fits with the vaccine containing only spike. Compared with placebo recipients, Ad26.COV2.S recipients showed higher spike-specific TCR breadth (P = 0.0014). Comparing responses between vaccine doses or regimens was not something the study was powered to do.

V is cut by 0 bases and J by 1 base, and the space between the germline ends is 13 bases. Reading from cysteine to phenylalanine, the CDR3 counts 17 amino acids. Only CDR3 DNA is held: 51 bases, read in frame from base 1. The germline V gene supplies CDR1 KGHDR and CDR2 SFDVKD. Comments on this clone: Its antigen is not yet known. No per-base quality is available; no much larger clone lies one base away.

The immunoSEQ Assay was used to sequence TCRbeta CDR3 regions. After extraction, genomic DNA underwent amplification by bias-controlled multiplex PCR, followed by high-throughput sequencing. In the authors' own workflow: To quantify the absolute abundance of every unique TCRbeta CDR3 region, sequences were collapsed and filtered. T cell fraction was estimated by normalizing TCRbeta template counts to usable DNA, with usable DNA measured through amplification of reference genes found in all nucleated cells. Repertoire TCRs were annotated as SARS-CoV-2-specific by exact matching of V gene, CDR3 amino acid sequence and J gene to a known reactive TCR set. The reference SARS-CoV-2 TCR set came from MIRA and was filtered for enrichment in COVID-19-positive ImmuneCODE repertoires, removing public or cross-reactive TCRs. Using the MIRA antigens, annotated TCRs were further analysed by specific ORF or by position within an ORF. Breadth was defined as the number of annotated unique rearrangements divided by the total number of unique productive rearrangements, and depth was defined as the summed frequency of the annotated unique rearrangements. Two-sided Wilcoxon rank-sum tests were used to compare TCR breadth between groups. Imported from immuneACCESS, the table was reduced by TCRdb to in-frame sequences with V and J called. These copies leave out some clones; in studies compared against another copy, an unresolved V gene accounts for under half, and the cause of the remainder is not known. Clonal size and the V and J genes are those of that table, whereas D and trimming came from the DNA. The sample contains some 640,000 clones, approximately 88% of them found a single time. In total, the top ten clones hold roughly 1.5% of the sample.

Interpreted using the paper, the treatment or condition label stands for: around 19 received Ad26.COV2.S at low or high dose, single or two shots; roughly five received placebo; per-sample allocation not given. Repertoires of vaccine and placebo recipients were sequenced from samples collected on day 63 after the first injection. In Cohort 1b, fewer than 30 adults aged 18-55 years were enrolled at a single site in Boston, USA, between 29 July and 7 August 2020. As a vaccine, Ad26.COV2.S was a replication-incompetent adenovirus type 26 vector that expressed a prefusion-stabilized SARS-CoV-2 spike protein derived from the original Wuhan strain.

The sequencing here drew on peripheral blood, taken in a trial of Ad26.COV2.S vaccine versus placebo. The V gene is TRBV24-1 and the J gene is TRBJ2-3, and perhaps TRBD1 as D gene, on 5 matching bases. This clonotype was obtained from a person aged 18-60 years who received the Ad26.COV2.S COVID-19 vaccine or a placebo. The sequenced DNA: TGTGCCACCAGTGATTTGGTTGGGCAGGGCGGCACAGATACGCAGTATTTT. This is translated as CATSDLVGQGGTDTQYF.